This T cell receptor (beta chain) appears in the sequencing data of a study of blood T cell repertoires in COVID-19. Across the study: Material from acute and convalescent COVID-19 was sourced from the United States, Italy and Spain.

Per germline, CDR1 SGHTA and CDR2 FQGNSA. The length of the CDR3 is 13 residues. Between the trimmed V and J ends, which lost 3 bases and 8 bases, there was a span of 13 bases. In the authors' workflow: Amplification of reference gene primers was used by the study to estimate nucleated cell counts. Using immunoSEQ multiplex PCR, the repertoire was profiled, and TCRdb retains in-frame clones only, with some absent. V, J and clone size are those of that table, while D and trimming were read from the DNA. Among just over 70,000 clones listed, 80% were seen once. This receptor was identified in a man aged 70 or older who had recovered from COVID-19. The chain has TRBV7-2 and TRBJ1-1, with a weak D call TRBD1 (6 bases). Sequenced material: peripheral blood. CDR3 amino acids: CASSFLQGREAFF. As DNA, the CDR3 is TGTGCCAGCAGCTTCCTGCAGGGGCGCGAAGCTTTCTTT.